This TCR beta chain emerged from a study of neurological immune-mediated disorders. Germline V gene sequence: CDR1 SGHRS, CDR2 YFSETQ. The V gene end was trimmed by 0 bases and the J gene end by 7 bases; junction bases not matched to a gene: 5. The CDR3 length is 16 residues. Overall study results and limits: It was HTLV-1-associated myelopathy that showed the most TCR clonal expansion, while multiple sclerosis showed the least, falling below healthy controls. Private repertoires in all groups were suggested by the absence of shared CDR3 amino acid sequences among expanded clones across subjects.

Indicated time point: longitudinal time-point 2. The team produced cDNA through 5'RACE using 10-nucleotide random UMIs. TCRdb reprocessed the 5' RACE reads via MiXCR and lists one record per CDR3 protein. The sample has about 90,000 distinct CDR3 sequences; over 10% are singletons. This clonotype was found many times. The antigen is undetermined. This TCR came from a female donor with HTLV-1-associated myelopathy (HAM/TSP). The sample comprised PBMCs. The rearrangement links TRBV5-1 to TRBJ2-2; 11 bases are a match to TRBD1. The CDR3 coding sequence is TGCGCCAGCAGCTTGGTGGACAGGGGGCGAGACGGGGAGCTGTTTTTT. Its translation is CASSLVDRGRDGELFF.